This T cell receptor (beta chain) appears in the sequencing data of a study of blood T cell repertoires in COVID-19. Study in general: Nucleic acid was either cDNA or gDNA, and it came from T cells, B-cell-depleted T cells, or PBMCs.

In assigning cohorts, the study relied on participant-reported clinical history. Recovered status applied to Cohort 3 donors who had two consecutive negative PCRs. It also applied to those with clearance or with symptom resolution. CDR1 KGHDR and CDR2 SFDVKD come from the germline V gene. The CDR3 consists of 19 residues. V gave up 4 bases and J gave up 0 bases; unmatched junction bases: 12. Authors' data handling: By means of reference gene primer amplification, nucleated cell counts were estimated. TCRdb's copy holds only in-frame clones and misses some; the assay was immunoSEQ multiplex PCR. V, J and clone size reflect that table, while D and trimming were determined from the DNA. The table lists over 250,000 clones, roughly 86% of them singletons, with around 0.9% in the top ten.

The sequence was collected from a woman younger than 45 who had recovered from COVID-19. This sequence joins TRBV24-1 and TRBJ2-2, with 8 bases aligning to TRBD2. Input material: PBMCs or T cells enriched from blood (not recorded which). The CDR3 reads CATSEIQTSGVANTGELFF. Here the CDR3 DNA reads TGTGCCACCAGTGAGATCCAAACTAGCGGAGTAGCGAACACCGGGGAGCTGTTTTTT.